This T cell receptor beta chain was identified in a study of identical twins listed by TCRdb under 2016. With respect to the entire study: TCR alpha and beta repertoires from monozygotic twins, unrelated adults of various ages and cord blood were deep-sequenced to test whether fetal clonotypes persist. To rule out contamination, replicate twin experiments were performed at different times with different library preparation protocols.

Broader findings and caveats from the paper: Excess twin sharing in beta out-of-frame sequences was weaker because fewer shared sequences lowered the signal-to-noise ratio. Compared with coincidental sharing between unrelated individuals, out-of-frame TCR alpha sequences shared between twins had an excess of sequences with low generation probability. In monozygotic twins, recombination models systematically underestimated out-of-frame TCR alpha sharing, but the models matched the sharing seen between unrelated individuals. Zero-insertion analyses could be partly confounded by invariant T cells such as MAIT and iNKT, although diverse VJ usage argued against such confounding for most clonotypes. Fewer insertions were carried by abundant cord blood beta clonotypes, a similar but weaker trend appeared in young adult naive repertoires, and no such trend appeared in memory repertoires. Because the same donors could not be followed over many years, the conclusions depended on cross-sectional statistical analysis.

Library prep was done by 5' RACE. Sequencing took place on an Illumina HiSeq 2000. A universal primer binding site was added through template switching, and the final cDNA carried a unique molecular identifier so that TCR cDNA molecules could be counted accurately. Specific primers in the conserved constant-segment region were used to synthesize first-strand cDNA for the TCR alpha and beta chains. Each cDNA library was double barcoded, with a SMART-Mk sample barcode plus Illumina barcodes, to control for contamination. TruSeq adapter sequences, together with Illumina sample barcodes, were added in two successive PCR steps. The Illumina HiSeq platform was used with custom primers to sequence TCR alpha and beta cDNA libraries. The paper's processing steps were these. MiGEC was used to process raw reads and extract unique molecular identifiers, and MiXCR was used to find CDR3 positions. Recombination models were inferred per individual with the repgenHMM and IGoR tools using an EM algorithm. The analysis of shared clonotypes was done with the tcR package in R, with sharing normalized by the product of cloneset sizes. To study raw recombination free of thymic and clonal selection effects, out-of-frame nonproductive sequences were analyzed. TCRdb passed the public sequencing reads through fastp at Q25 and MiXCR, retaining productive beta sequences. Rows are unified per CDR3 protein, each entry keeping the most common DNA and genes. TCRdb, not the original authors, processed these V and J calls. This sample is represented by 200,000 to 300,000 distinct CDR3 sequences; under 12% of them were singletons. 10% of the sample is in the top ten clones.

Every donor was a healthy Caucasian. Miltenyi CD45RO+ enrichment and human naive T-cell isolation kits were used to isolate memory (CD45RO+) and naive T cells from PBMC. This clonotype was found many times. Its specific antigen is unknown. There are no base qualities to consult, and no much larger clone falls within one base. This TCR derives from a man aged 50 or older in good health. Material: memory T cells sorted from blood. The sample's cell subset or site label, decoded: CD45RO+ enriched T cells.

The encoded CDR3 is CASSLDTRLAKNIQYF. DNA sequence: TGTGCCAGCAGCCTCGATACACGGCTAGCCAAAAACATTCAGTACTTC. The chain couples TRBV28 to TRBJ2-4; no D gene call is confident. Its CDR3 holds 16 amino acids, cysteine through phenylalanine. Kept here is only the CDR3 DNA, which spans 48 bases and is read in frame from base 1. Trimming at the junction amounts to 6 bases on V and 0 bases on J, and the germline ends lie 15 bases apart. Taken from the germline V gene, the CDR1 and CDR2 loops are MDHEN and SYDVKM.